Each of the 2 T cell receptor beta chains below was sequenced from the same sample in a study of T cells in Graves' hyperthyroidism and ophthalmopathy. Amplification of TCR beta CDR3 regions used RNA as the template. An initial round of RT-PCR targeting the TCR CDR3 relied on the HTBI primer set. TCRdb fed the multiplex PCR reads into MiXCR, producing one record per CDR3 protein. The sample has 480,000 or so distinct CDR3 sequences, 40% to 55% seen once. The sequenced material came from peripheral blood or thyroid tissue (not recorded which). The receptors here all came from an adult woman with Graves' disease, either hyperthyroidism or ophthalmopathy (not recorded which).

The CDR3 here is CASSQTGRFGSEAFF. The CDR3, as DNA: TGTGCCAGCAGCCAGACAGGCCGATTTGGGTCTGAAGCTTTCTTT. The J gene is TRBJ1-1, the V gene TRBV7-9, with D tentatively TRBD1 (6 bases). Looked up from germline, CDR1 is SEHNR and CDR2 is FQNEAQ (reference sequence). The CDR3 covers 15 residues. The V gene lost 5 bases and the J gene lost 6 bases, with 19 bases spanning the gap.

This clonotype showed up many times. J is TRBJ2-5 and V is TRBV10-3; no clear D gene. The germline V gene encodes CDR1 ENHRY and CDR2 SYGVKD. CDR3 length equals 12 residues. Trimming shortened V by 4 bases and J by 2 bases, and 5 bases separated the two germline ends. DNA of the CDR3: TGTGCCATCAGTGGGGGTCAAGAGACCCAGTACTTC. The encoded protein is CAISGGQETQYF.